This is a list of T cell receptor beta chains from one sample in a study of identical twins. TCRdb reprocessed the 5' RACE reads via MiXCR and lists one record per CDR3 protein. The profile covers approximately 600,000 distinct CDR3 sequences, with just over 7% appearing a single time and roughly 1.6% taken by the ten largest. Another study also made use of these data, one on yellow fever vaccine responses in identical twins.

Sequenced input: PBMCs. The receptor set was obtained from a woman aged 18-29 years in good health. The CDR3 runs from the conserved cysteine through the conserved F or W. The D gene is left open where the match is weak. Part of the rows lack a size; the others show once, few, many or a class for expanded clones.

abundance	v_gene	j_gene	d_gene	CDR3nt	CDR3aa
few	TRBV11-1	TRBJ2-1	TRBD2	TGTGCCAGCAGCCCGACCCCCGGGACTAGCGGGGCCTCCTACAATGAGCAGTTCTTC	CASSPTPGTSGASYNEQFF
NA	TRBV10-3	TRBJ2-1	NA	TGTGCCATCAGGGAGTCGGGGGTCGATGAGCAGTTCTTC	CAIRESGVDEQFF
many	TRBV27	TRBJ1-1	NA	TGTGCCAGCATCGGGAGGAACACTGAAGCTTTCTTT	CASIGRNTEAFF
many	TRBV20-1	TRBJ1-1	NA	TGCAGTGCCCTTAAGGGACCGGGGAACACTGAAGCTTTCTTT	CSALKGPGNTEAFF
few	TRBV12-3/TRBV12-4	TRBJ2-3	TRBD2	TGTGCCAGCAGTCTATGGGGTAGCGGGAACACAGATACGCAGTATTTT	CASSLWGSGNTDTQYF
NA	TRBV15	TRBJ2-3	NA	TGTGCCACCAGCAAGCTGGGACGGGCACAGACAGATACGCAGTATTTT	CATSKLGRAQTDTQYF
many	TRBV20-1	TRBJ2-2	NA	NA	CSAREGTSGDTGELFFF
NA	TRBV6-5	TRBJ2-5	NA	TGTGCCAGCAGTTACTCTGGACAGTCCAAGCGGGGCCAGTACTTC	CASSYSGQSKRGQYF
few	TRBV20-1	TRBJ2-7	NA	TGCAGTGCTAGAGACCCCCGGCGGGTGGCGGACGAGCAGTACTTC	CSARDPRRVADEQYF
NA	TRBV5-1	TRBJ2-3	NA	TGCGCCAGCAGCTTCGGACAGTCAGATACGCAGTATTTT	CASSFGQSDTQYF
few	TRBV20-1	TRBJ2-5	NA	TGCAGTGCTAGAGATAGGGGAACTGTCCAAGAGACCCAGTACTTC	CSARDRGTVQETQYF
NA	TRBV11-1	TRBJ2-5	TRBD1	TGTGCCAGCAGCCCCGCCTGGGACAGGGAAAGGGTGGGATCCCAAGAGACCCAGTACTTC	CASSPAWDRERVGSQETQYF
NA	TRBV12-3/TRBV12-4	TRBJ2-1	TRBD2	TGTGCCAGCAGACCACAGCAACCTGGGACTAGCGGTGAGCAGTTCTTC	CASRPQQPGTSGEQFF
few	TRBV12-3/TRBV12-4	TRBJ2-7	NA	TGTGCCAGCAAGGATGAATTCAACCACGAGCAGTACTTC	CASKDEFNHEQYF
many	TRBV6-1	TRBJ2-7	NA	TGTGCCAGCAGAAGGGACGTCCGGTACTACGAGCAGTACTTC	CASRRDVRYYEQYF
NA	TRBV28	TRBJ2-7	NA	TGTGCCAGCACAGAGCAGTACTTC	CASTEQYF
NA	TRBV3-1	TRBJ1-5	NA	TGTGCCAGCAGCAGCCGGGCCATTAGCAATCAGCCCCAGCATTTT	CASSSRAISNQPQHF
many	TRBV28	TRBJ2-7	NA	TGTGCCAGCAGCCCCGGGACTGGGGGCGAGCAGTACTTC	CASSPGTGGEQYF
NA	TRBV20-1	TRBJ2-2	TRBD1	TGCAGTGCTAGAGATCGGACAGGGGGACTCACCGGGGAGCTGTTTTTT	CSARDRTGGLTGELFF
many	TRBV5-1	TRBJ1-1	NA	TGCGCCAGCAGCGGGGGGACGTTGAACACTGAAGCTTTCTTT	CASSGGTLNTEAFF
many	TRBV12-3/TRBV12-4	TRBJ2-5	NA	TGTGCCAGCAGTCCCACTCGGGACGGGGTTCTAGAGACCCAGTACTTC	CASSPTRDGVLETQYF
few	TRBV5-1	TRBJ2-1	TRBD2	TGCGCCAGCAGCTTGGCGGGACTAGCGGGAAGGAGCTCCTACAATGAGCAGTTCTTC	CASSLAGLAGRSSYNEQFF